Each of the 16 T cell receptor beta chains below was sequenced from the same sample in a study of cytomegalovirus exposure and HLA in healthy donors (dated 2017 in TCRdb). Library creation used the immunoSEQ multiplex PCR assay. The multiplex PCR relied on a mix of 60 forward primers for TCR Vbeta segments and 13 reverse primers for TCR Jbeta segments. The immuneACCESS repertoire file appears here via TCRdb, limited to in-frame rearrangements. These files lack a portion of the clones; in checked studies, under half of the deficit traces to unresolved V genes, and the cause of the others is not known. The sample table contains about 150,000 clones; only one count was recorded for 70% to 80% of them. The ten biggest clones cover roughly 6.8% of the sample. The sample comprised PBMCs. The receptor set was obtained from a man aged 40-49 years in good health and CMV-seropositive.

CDR3 amino acids: CASSARYNQPQHF. The CDR3 bases are TGTGCCAGCAGCGCCAGGTACAATCAGCCCCAGCATTTT. The chain is built from TRBV5-6 and TRBJ1-5, with D unresolved. The V gene lost 4 bases and the J gene lost 3 bases, with 8 bases spanning the gap. The CDR3 runs 13 residues. The V gene's germline CDR1 is SGHDT and CDR2 YYEEEE.

The V and J genes are TRBV10-2 and TRBJ2-2; D uncertain. The germline V and J ends were trimmed by 6 bases and 4 bases, with 12 bases remaining between them. Germline loops: CDR1 WSHSY, CDR2 SAAADI. This CDR3 spans 14 amino acids. The CDR3 region has the DNA TGCGCCAGCAGAGTTTTGGCGGCCACCGGGGAGCTGTTTTTT. It translates to CASRVLAATGELFF.

Details on this clone: An end of the junction does not agree with germline; a read error may underlie this. J is TRBJ2-1 and V is TRBV7-9; 13 bases are a match to TRBD2. CDR1 SEHNR and CDR2 FQNEAQ come from the germline V gene (reference sequence). CDR3 length equals 15 residues. DNA for the CDR3: TGTTCCAGCAACGAACTAGCGGGAGGGTACAATGAGCAGTTCTTC. Its translation is CSSNELAGGYNEQFF.

The chain links TRBV18 to TRBJ2-1; 7 positions agree with TRBD1. The CDR3 has 15 amino acids. The V gene end was trimmed by 6 bases and the J gene end by 0 bases; junction bases not matched to a gene: 5. Germline V gene lookup returns CDR1 KGHSH and CDR2 LQKENI. CDR3 sequence reads: CASSSQGSSYNEQFF. In DNA form, the CDR3 reads TGTGCCAGCTCCTCACAGGGGAGCTCCTACAATGAGCAGTTCTTC.

The chain carries TRBV28 and TRBJ1-6; TRBD1 might be the D (6 bases). The CDR3 runs 14 residues. Germline V gene lookup returns CDR1 MDHEN and CDR2 SYDVKM. Deletions cut 8 bases from V and 4 bases from J, with 12 bases between. CDR3 sequence reads: CASVLQGYNSPLHF. The DNA of the CDR3 is TGTGCCAGCGTACTACAGGGTTATAATTCACCCCTCCACTTT.

This sequence joins TRBV6-6 and TRBJ1-2; TRBD1 matches 8 bases. Trimming cost V 5 bases and J 4 bases; bases outside gene matches: 3. Germline V gene sequence: CDR1 MNHNY, CDR2 SVGAGI (reference sequence). This CDR3 spans 13 amino acids. Here the CDR3 DNA reads TGTGCCAGCAGTCAACAGGGGGGCTATGGCTACACCTTC. This codes for CASSQQGGYGYTF.

The chain is built from TRBV10-1 and TRBJ2-3; D ambiguous. V lost 4 bases and J lost 0, with 8 bases in between. Germline values: CDR1 WNHNN, CDR2 SYGVQD (reference sequence). The CDR3 has 14 amino acids. CDR3 DNA: TGCGCCAGCAGTGTCCGGGTCAGCACAGATACGCAGTATTTT. This sequence encodes CASSVRVSTDTQYF.

The chain recombines TRBV29-1 with TRBJ2-7; D is uncertain. V was cut by 5 bases and J by 7 bases, with 12 bases left in between. The CDR3 extends over 11 amino acids. Looked up from germline, CDR1 is SQVTM and CDR2 is ANQGSEA. CDR3 in amino acids: CSVLLVEEQYF. In nucleotides, the CDR3 is TGCAGCGTTCTTTTAGTGGAGGAGCAGTACTTC.

The chain combines TRBV7-9 with TRBJ2-3; the match to TRBD1 covers 8 bases. The junction had 7 bases not matched to a gene; V was cut back by 5 bases and J by 3 bases. Germline loops: CDR1 SEHNR, CDR2 FQNEAQ (reference sequence). CDR3 length: 15 residues. As DNA, the CDR3 is TGTGCCAGCAGCCCCAAGGACAGGGCGACAGATACGCAGTATTTT. Encoded protein: CASSPKDRATDTQYF.

CDR3: CASSEARDRVWPQHF. The CDR3 bases are TGTGCCAGCAGTGAAGCGCGGGACAGGGTATGGCCCCAGCATTTT. V usage is TRBV6-1 and J usage is TRBJ1-5; TRBD1 matches 9 bases. V lost 0 bases, J lost 9 bases, and 6 bases stayed unmatched. Germline V gene sequence: CDR1 MNHNS, CDR2 SASEGT. CDR3 size: 15 residues.

The genes are TRBV19 and TRBJ2-6; D not resolved. This CDR3 comprises 15 residues. V shed 4 bases and J shed 0 bases, with 7 bases lying between them. Germline CDR1 LNHDA, CDR2 SQIVND (reference sequence). CDR3 sequence: CASSTFPSGANVLTF. For the CDR3, the DNA is TGTGCCAGTAGTACATTCCCCTCTGGGGCCAACGTCCTGACTTTC.

The rearrangement joins TRBV10-3 to TRBJ1-2, with 10 bases that match TRBD1. Germline-derived CDR1 and CDR2 are ENHRY and SYGVKD. This CDR3 has 14 amino acids. V shed 2 bases, J shed 5 bases, and the junction held 2 bases outside the gene matches. CDR3 in amino acids: CAISEGTGEYGYTF. CDR3 nucleotides: TGTGCCATCAGTGAGGGGACAGGGGAGTATGGCTACACCTTC.

The gene calls are TRBV7-8 and TRBJ2-7, with D possibly matching TRBD1 (5 bases). The germline V gene has CDR1 SGHVS and CDR2 FQNEAQ. The CDR3 extends over 13 amino acids. The V gene lost 3 bases and the J gene lost 2 bases, with 8 bases spanning the gap. The CDR3 reads CASSFDRAYEQYF. The CDR3 coding sequence is TGTGCCAGCAGCTTCGACAGAGCCTACGAGCAGTACTTC.

This clone was found a few times. V and J are TRBV19 and TRBJ1-5, with 7 positions matching TRBD1. The CDR3 is 14 residues long. J gave up 5 bases and V 6 bases, and 7 bases lay outside the gene matches. CDR1 is LNHDA and CDR2 is SQIVND in the germline V gene (reference sequence). The CDR3 DNA sequence: TGTGCCAGTAGCCCGACGACAGGGCATCAGCCCCAGCATTTT. Its translation: CASSPTTGHQPQHF.

DNA of the CDR3: TGCGCCAGCAGCTTGGAACAGGGGTGGAATGAAAAACTGTTTTTT. It translates to CASSLEQGWNEKLFF. This chain uses TRBV5-1 with TRBJ1-4; 7 bases line up with TRBD1. This CDR3 is 15 amino acids long. The germline CDR1 and CDR2 sequences are SGHRS and YFSETQ. The J segment lost 5 bases and the V segment lost 0 bases, leaving 4 bases of the junction unmatched.

The chain is built from TRBV7-9 and TRBJ1-5; 8 positions match TRBD1. V was clipped by 0 bases and J by 4 bases; unmatched bases: 11. Germline lookup yields CDR1 SEHNR and CDR2 FQNEAQ (reference sequence). The CDR3 loop spans 18 amino acids. The CDR3 DNA sequence: TGTGCCAGCAGCTTAGCCCCCGACAGGGGAAGGGGGAATCAGCCCCAGCATTTT. The encoded protein is CASSLAPDRGRGNQPQHF.